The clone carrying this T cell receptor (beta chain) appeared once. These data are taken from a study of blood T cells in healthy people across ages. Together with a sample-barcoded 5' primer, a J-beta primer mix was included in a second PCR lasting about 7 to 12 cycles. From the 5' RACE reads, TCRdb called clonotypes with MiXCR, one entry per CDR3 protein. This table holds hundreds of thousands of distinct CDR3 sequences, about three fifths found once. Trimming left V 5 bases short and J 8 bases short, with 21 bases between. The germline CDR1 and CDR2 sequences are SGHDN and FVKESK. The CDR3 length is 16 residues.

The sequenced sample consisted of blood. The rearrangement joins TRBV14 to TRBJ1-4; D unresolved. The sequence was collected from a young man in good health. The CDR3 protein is CASSITRDAFTEKLFF. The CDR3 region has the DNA TGTGCCAGCAGCATCACCCGGGATGCTTTTACCGAAAAACTGTTTTTT.